This section outlines one T cell receptor beta chain sequence together with its context. This receptor's antigen is unknown. The record has no base qualities; no much larger clone is one base away. The immunoSEQ Assay, a bias-controlled multiplex PCR, was used to amplify TCRbeta CDR3 regions from genomic DNA. In the paper's pipeline: Nucleated cell counts per sample were estimated from amplification of reference gene primers within the assay. To quantify the absolute abundance of each unique TCRbeta CDR3 rearrangement, sequence reads were collapsed and filtered. For each sample, productive Simpson clonality was calculated as the square root of Simpson's diversity index across productive rearrangements. The source is immuneACCESS, and TCRdb retained only in-frame sequences with V and J called. Part of the clones is not carried over; for the studies checked, unresolved V genes explain less than half of this, and the remainder is unexplained. The V and J calls and clone size come from that table; D and trimming were worked out from the DNA. This sample has some 30,000 clones in its table, and around 89% of those were observed once. The ten largest clones represent less than 2% of the sample.

The sample originates from a study of blood T cell repertoires in COVID-19 (dated by TCRdb to about 2020). Study-wide context: Samples covering the acute and convalescent phases of COVID-19 were provided by collaborators in the United States, Italy and Spain. The material from the prospective study consisted of cDNA or gDNA derived from T cells, B-cell-depleted T cells, or PBMCs. Deeply sampled blood TCRbeta repertoires from subjects exposed to, actively infected with, or recovered from COVID-19 were included in the dataset. Where HLA class I and class II types were available, the types were taken from metadata supplied by the sample provider, not from assay-based typing. The samples were drawn from two sources: the first 160 participants of the ongoing ImmuneRACE study, and 950 to 1,500 subjects contributed by 6 global collaborators. The sample metadata nearly always contained a de-identified subject ID, COVID-19 status, age in years and sex. The repertoires were released in a freely available public database intended as a resource for research on the immune response to SARS-CoV-2. What the study reported, not specific to this receptor: How much clinical and demographic metadata was included differed by source and by participant, and the metadata was provided uncurated.

As encoded in the germline V gene, CDR1 is KGHDR while CDR2 is SFDVKD. Inclusive of the bounding cysteine and phenylalanine, the CDR3 is 13 residues long. The DNA shown is the 39-base CDR3, in frame from base 1. V lost 5 bases and J lost 2 bases; the stretch between them is 8 bases long. Collaborating institutions collected whole blood in K2EDTA tubes following their own protocols. For TCRbeta analysis, collaborators shipped samples in one of three forms: frozen whole blood, isolated PBMCs, or DNA extracted from either of those sample types. The sample comprised peripheral blood. This sequence originates from a man in his sixties with active COVID-19. The rearrangement joined TRBV24-1 to TRBJ2-5; TRBD1 could be the D gene, as 6 bases match. At the DNA level, the sequence is TGTGCCACCAGTGTACAGGGACAAGAGACCCAGTACTTC. Its translation is CATSVQGQETQYF.